The 16 T cell receptor beta chains below were found in one sample sequenced in a study of cytomegalovirus exposure and HLA in healthy donors. The study ran its PCR with 60 Vbeta and 13 Jbeta primers. Assay used: immunoSEQ multiplex PCR; TCRdb lists only in-frame clones, some missing. The sample carries approximately 50,000 clones, around three quarters recorded once. The sequenced sample consisted of PBMCs. These receptors all stem from a man aged 25 to 40 in good health and CMV-seropositive.

The V and J genes are TRBV6-5 and TRBJ1-1; TRBD1 might be the D (6 bases). V lost 4 bases and J 5 bases, leaving 17 bases between the germline ends. Germline CDR1 reads MNHEY; CDR2 reads SVGAGI. This CDR3 is built from 15 residues. The CDR3 coding sequence is TGTGCCAGCAGTTCCCGGGGGGGCACAGGGACTGAAGCTTTCTTT. This sequence encodes CASSSRGGTGTEAFF.

The rearrangement joins TRBV7-8 to TRBJ2-2; 7 bases are shared with TRBD1. Germline loops: CDR1 SGHVS, CDR2 FQNEAQ. CDR3 length: 15 residues. J was trimmed by 4 bases and V by 1 base; bases with no gene match: 3. CDR3 DNA: TGTGCCAGCAGCTTAGTTACAGGGGCCACCGGGGAGCTGTTTTTT. This codes for CASSLVTGATGELFF. Looking up the rest from reference TRBV7-8 and TRBJ2-2 gives the full variable domain: GAGVSQSPRYKVAKRGQDVALRCDPISGHVSLFWYQQALGQGPEFLTYFQNEAQLDKSGLPSDRFFAERPEGSVSTLKIQRTQQEDSAVYLCASSLVTGATGELFFGEGSRLTVL.

In DNA form, the CDR3 reads TGCGCCAGCAGCCCCCGGTGGGGGGGGGACATTCAGTACTTC. Protein product: CASSPRWGGDIQYF. The chain uses TRBV4-1 and TRBJ2-4, with TRBD2 identical over 7 bases. Germline-derived CDR1 and CDR2 are MGHRA and YSYEKL. The CDR3 contains 14 residues. V lost 4 bases and J lost 8; bases outside the gene matches: 8.

J is TRBJ1-3 and V is TRBV9, with D unclear. CDR1 is SGDLS, CDR2 YYNGEE, per germline. V was clipped by 0 bases and J by 0 bases, with 4 bases between them. This CDR3 region has 14 residues. CDR3 sequence: CASSVGHSGNTIYF. DNA for the CDR3: TGTGCCAGCAGCGTAGGTCACTCTGGAAACACCATATATTTT.

The chain combines TRBV7-3 with TRBJ2-5, with 7 bases that match TRBD2. CDR3 length: 16 residues. Germline V gene lookup returns CDR1 SGHTA and CDR2 FQGTGA. Trimming at V came to 1 base and at J to 2 bases, leaving 7 bases not matched to a gene. CDR3 sequence reads: CASSLRLSGGQETQYF. CDR3 bases: TGTGCCAGCAGCTTAAGATTGTCCGGGGGGCAAGAGACCCAGTACTTC.

In this sample, this clone turned up a few times. The chain joins TRBV5-1 to TRBJ1-1; 8 bases are shared with TRBD1. The germline V gene has CDR1 SGHRS and CDR2 YFSETQ. Losses at the gene ends were 3 bases for V and 1 base for J; bases not matched to a gene: 2. CDR3 length: 14 amino acids. The CDR3 nucleotides are TGCGCCAGCAGCTGGGACAGGCCGAACACTGAAGCTTTCTTT. Protein product: CASSWDRPNTEAFF.

This chain uses TRBV6-1 with TRBJ1-6; tentative D call: TRBD1 (5 bases). There are 13 residues in the CDR3. V lost 11 bases, J lost 10 bases, and 18 bases lay in between. Germline V lookup: CDR1 MNHNS, CDR2 SASEGT. Written as DNA, the CDR3 is TGTGCCGGTTCTCGGGGGGACCAATCACCCCTCCACTTT. Protein: CAGSRGDQSPLHF.

The chain is built from TRBV6-1 and TRBJ2-7, with a weak D call TRBD2 (5 bases). V gave up 2 bases and J gave up 6 bases, with 17 bases separating them. This CDR3 comprises 15 residues. Germline CDR1 and CDR2: MNHNS and SASEGT. The DNA of the CDR3 is TGTGCCAGCAGTGAAAGGCTGAGGGCTTGGACCGAGCAGTACTTC. Protein: CASSERLRAWTEQYF.

The chain links TRBV7-9 to TRBJ2-7; D is uncertain. Between the trimmed V and J ends, which lost 3 bases and 7 bases, there was a span of 10 bases. CDR3 length: 12 residues. Germline V CDR1 and CDR2: SEHNR, FQNEAQ (reference sequence). The CDR3 here is CASSLSTGEQYF. Written as DNA, the CDR3 is TGTGCCAGCAGCTTGAGCACCGGGGAGCAGTACTTC.

The chain links TRBV7-9 to TRBJ2-5; D perhaps matches TRBD2 (6 bases). This CDR3 is 14 amino acids long. The germline V and J ends were trimmed by 1 base and 5 bases, with 11 bases remaining between them. Germline values: CDR1 SEHNR, CDR2 FQNEAQ (reference sequence). CDR3: CASSLDGGWETQYF. CDR3 bases: TGTGCCAGCAGCTTAGACGGGGGATGGGAGACCCAGTACTTC.

This rearrangement joins TRBV19 to TRBJ1-4; D might be TRBD1 (5 bases). From germline, CDR1 is LNHDA and CDR2 SQIVND (reference sequence). The CDR3 is 13 amino acids. The ends were cut back, 10 bases at V and 3 bases at J, with 12 bases in the middle. Here the CDR3 reads CATHGGANEKLFF. The CDR3 region has the DNA TGTGCCACTCACGGAGGGGCTAATGAAAAACTGTTTTTT. Full variable domain (remainder filled in from reference TRBV19 and TRBJ1-4): DGGITQSPKYLFRKEGQNVTLSCEQNLNHDAMYWYRQDPGQGLRLIYYSQIVNDFQKGDIAEGYSVSREKKESFPLTVTSAQKNPTAFYLCATHGGANEKLFFGSGTQLSVL.

This rearrangement joins TRBV11-2 to TRBJ2-1; D perhaps matches TRBD2 (7 bases). This CDR3 has 16 amino acids. Germline V gives CDR1 SGHAT, CDR2 FQNNGV. The V end lost 5 bases, the J end lost 2 bases, and 16 bases lay between the germline ends. The CDR3 spells CASSPRGGGTYNEQFF. For the CDR3, the DNA is TGTGCCAGCAGCCCCCGGGGCGGGGGCACCTACAATGAGCAGTTCTTC. The whole variable domain, remainder taken from reference TRBV11-2 and TRBJ2-1, is EAGVAQSPRYKIIEKRQSVAFWCNPISGHATLYWYQQILGQGPKLLIQFQNNGVVDDSQLPKDRFSAERLKGVDSTLKIQPAKLEDSAVYLCASSPRGGGTYNEQFFGPGTRLTVL.

This chain uses TRBV5-1 with TRBJ2-3; tentatively, D is TRBD2 (5 bases). Germline CDR1 and CDR2: SGHRS and YFSETQ. The CDR3 is 13 residues long. V gave up 3 bases and J gave up 4 bases, with 9 bases separating them. The CDR3, as DNA: TGCGCCAGCAGCTGGGGTAGCGCAGATACGCAGTATTTT. Its translation: CASSWGSADTQYF.

The chain combines TRBV28 with TRBJ1-4; 9 bases line up with TRBD1. Losses at the gene ends were 4 bases for V and 5 bases for J; bases not matched to a gene: 5. The CDR3 consists of 15 residues. Germline-derived CDR1 and CDR2 are MDHEN and SYDVKM. CDR3 coding DNA: TGTGCCAGCAGTTCCCCGGGACAGGGAAATGAAAAACTGTTTTTT. This sequence encodes CASSSPGQGNEKLFF.

The V call is TRBV6-5, the J call TRBJ2-7; a weak D match, TRBD1 (6 bases). Germline CDR1 and CDR2: MNHEY and SVGAGI. Trimming removed 7 bases at V and 1 base at J, with 17 bases between. The length of the CDR3 is 15 residues. CDR3 region: CASTPDRRASYEQYF. The CDR3 nucleotides read TGTGCCAGCACTCCCGACAGGCGGGCGTCCTACGAGCAGTACTTC.

V usage is TRBV18 and J usage is TRBJ2-5; the D gene is possibly TRBD1 (5 bases). Germline loops: CDR1 KGHSH, CDR2 LQKENI. V lost 4 bases and J 10 bases, leaving 13 bases between the germline ends. CDR3 size: 12 residues. This CDR3 reads CASSLPTGLQYF. CDR3 bases: TGTGCCAGCTCACTTCCCACAGGCCTCCAGTACTTC.